Shown below are 14 T cell receptor beta chains from a single sample sequenced in a study of blood T cell repertoires in COVID-19. Measured with immunoSEQ multiplex PCR; TCRdb has only the in-frame clones, and not every one. The repertoire includes hundreds of thousands of clones, 86% of them detected once, and about 2.2% sits in the top ten. The specimen was peripheral blood. These receptors originate from a woman aged 50 to 65 with acute or convalescent COVID-19.

The chain is built from TRBV5-8 and TRBJ1-2, with 7 bases that match TRBD1. V was pared by 3 bases and J by 8 bases, with 4 bases of the junction left unmatched. Germline CDR1 is SGHTS and CDR2 is YDEGEE. The CDR3 runs to 12 residues. This CDR3 is CASSYDRDGYTF. For the CDR3, the DNA is TGTGCCAGCAGCTACGACAGGGACGGCTACACCTTC.

The CDR3 protein is CACGGQAYTEAFF. The CDR3 DNA follows: TGTGCCTGTGGGGGACAGGCGTACACTGAAGCTTTCTTT. The chain has TRBV6-5 and TRBJ1-1; 8 bases fit TRBD1. The CDR3 spans 13 residues. The germline V gene has CDR1 MNHEY and CDR2 SVGAGI. After removal of 11 bases from V and 3 bases from J, the junction contained 8 bases not matched to a gene.

Written as DNA, the CDR3 is TGTGCCAGCTCACCAAACATCGAAACAGATACGCAGTATTTT. This encodes CASSPNIETDTQYF. The chain has TRBV18 and TRBJ2-3; D call uncertain. V was cut by 2 bases and J by 3 bases, with 9 bases left in between. Germline-derived CDR1 and CDR2 are KGHSH and LQKENI. The CDR3 loop spans 14 amino acids. Full variable domain (remainder filled in from reference TRBV18 and TRBJ2-3): NAGVMQNPRHLVRRRGQEARLRCSPMKGHSHVYWYRQLPEEGLKFMVYLQKENIIDESGMPKERFSAEFPKEGPSILRIQQVVRGDSAAYFCASSPNIETDTQYFGPGTRLTVL.

J is TRBJ1-1 and V is TRBV9, with TRBD1 matching over 10 bases. Germline lookup yields CDR1 SGDLS and CDR2 YYNGEE. J was trimmed by 11 bases and V by 4 bases; bases with no gene match: 14. The CDR3 contains 15 residues. The CDR3 DNA sequence: TGTGCCAGCAGCTCAACCGGGACAGGGGTTTTCAGGGCTTTCTTT. Translated, it gives CASSSTGTGVFRAFF.

The chain is built from TRBV6-2 or TRBV6-3 and TRBJ1-2; TRBD1 aligns across 7 bases. The J segment lost 4 bases and the V segment lost 6 bases, leaving 5 bases of the junction unmatched. Per the germline V gene, CDR1 is MNHEY and CDR2 is SVGEGT. The CDR3 extends over 13 amino acids. The CDR3 loop is CASSYDRVYGYTF. The CDR3 bases are TGTGCCAGCAGCTATGACAGGGTCTATGGCTACACCTTC.

The CDR3 nucleotides read TGTGCCAGTAGTATAAGTGAGGGGGATGAAAAACTGTTTTTT. Amino acid sequence: CASSISEGDEKLFF. V is TRBV19 and J is TRBJ1-4; a weak D match, TRBD1 (6 bases). Germline-derived CDR1 and CDR2 are LNHDA and SQIVND (reference sequence). The V end lost 2 bases, the J end lost 6 bases, and 10 bases lay between the germline ends. The CDR3 consists of 14 residues.

The chain recombines TRBV19 with TRBJ1-1; tentatively, D is TRBD1 (6 bases). V was shortened by 3 bases and J by 1 base, with 12 bases between the two germline ends. Germline CDR1 is LNHDA and CDR2 is SQIVND (reference sequence). The CDR3 consists of 15 residues. CDR3: CASSISGTRNTEAFF. CDR3 sequence (DNA): TGTGCCAGTAGTATTTCCGGGACAAGGAACACTGAAGCTTTCTTT. The whole variable domain, filled in from reference TRBV19 and TRBJ1-1, reads DGGITQSPKYLFRKEGQNVTLSCEQNLNHDAMYWYRQDPGQGLRLIYYSQIVNDFQKGDIAEGYSVSREKKESFPLTVTSAQKNPTAFYLCASSISGTRNTEAFFGQGTRLTVV.

The chain employs TRBV3-1 (or the pseudogene TRBV3-2) and TRBJ2-7, with D uncertain. The CDR3 is 13 amino acids. Trimming took off 1 base at V and 7 bases at J, with 11 bases between the two ends. Per the germline V gene, CDR1 is LGHDT and CDR2 is YNNKEL (reference sequence). The CDR3 nucleotides are TGTGCCAGCAGCCAAGCTAGTGATGAAGAGCAGTACTTC. Protein product: CASSQASDEEQYF.

V and J are TRBV4-1 and TRBJ1-2; unclear D gene. This CDR3 is built from 15 residues. Germline V gives CDR1 MGHRA, CDR2 YSYEKL. The V end lost 1 base, the J end lost 2 bases, and 11 bases lay between the germline ends. The CDR3 spells CASSQVPGSNYGYTF. The CDR3 region has the DNA TGCGCCAGCAGCCAAGTTCCAGGATCGAACTATGGCTACACCTTC.

J is TRBJ2-7 and V is TRBV11-2; no definite D call. The CDR3 is 13 residues long. The V end lost 4 bases, the J end lost 1 base, and 8 bases lay between the germline ends. The germline V gene encodes CDR1 SGHAT and CDR2 FQNNGV. The CDR3 loop is CASSSLASYEQYF. In DNA form, the CDR3 reads TGTGCCAGCAGCTCTCTGGCATCCTACGAGCAGTACTTC.

The chain uses TRBV10-3 and TRBJ1-2; possibly TRBD1 for D (5 bases). V was shortened by 7 bases and J by 4 bases, with 7 bases between the two germline ends. This CDR3 is 11 amino acids long. Germline V CDR1 and CDR2: ENHRY, SYGVKD. CDR3 residues: CAITQGYGYTF. CDR3 bases: TGTGCCATCACCCAGGGCTATGGCTACACCTTC.

In this sample, this clone turned up once. V gene TRBV10-3 combines with J gene TRBJ2-7; D is perhaps TRBD1 (5 bases). The CDR3 sequence is 11 residues long. Trimming cost V 3 bases and J 9 bases, with 9 bases left between them. In germline, CDR1 is ENHRY, CDR2 SYGVKD. CDR3 residues: CAISDGRVQYF. The CDR3 region has the DNA TGTGCCATCAGTGACGGCAGGGTGCAGTACTTC.

The V gene is TRBV7-2, the J gene TRBJ1-3; D possibly corresponds to TRBD1 (6 bases). V was trimmed by 5 bases and J by 3 bases, leaving 14 bases between them. Per the germline V gene, CDR1 is SGHTA and CDR2 is FQGNSA. CDR3 length equals 15 residues. CDR3 coding DNA: TGTGCCAGCAGCCCGACCTCAGGGGTTGGAAACACCATATATTTT. Translating gives CASSPTSGVGNTIYF.

The chain couples TRBV28 to TRBJ1-4; 7 nucleotides align to TRBD1. CDR1 MDHEN and CDR2 SYDVKM come from the germline V gene. J was trimmed by 0 bases and V by 8 bases; bases with no gene match: 3. There are 14 residues in the CDR3. Written as DNA, the CDR3 is TGTGCCAGCTCCACAGGGGCAACTAATGAAAAACTGTTTTTT. Translated, it gives CASSTGATNEKLFF.